Following are 18 T cell receptor beta chains from one sample sequenced in a study of monozygotic twins with inflammatory bowel disease. TCRdb reprocessed the 5' RACE reads, keeping one entry per CDR3 protein, no DNA. Reported are 200,000 to 250,000 distinct CDR3 sequences; the ten largest clones contain 7.5% to 9.5%. The sample consisted of blood. Receptors were obtained from a human donor with ulcerative colitis or Crohn's disease, or a healthy co-twin of an affected twin (not recorded which).

This chain connects TRBV9 to TRBJ2-1. CDR3 length: 15 amino acids. Germline CDR1 SGDLS, CDR2 YYNGEE. CDR3: CASSVDRGAYNEQFF. Full variable domain (missing parts from reference TRBV9 and TRBJ2-1): DSGVTQTPKHLITATGQRVTLRCSPRSGDLSVYWYQQSLDQGLQFLIQYYNGEERAKGNILERFSAQQFPDLHSELNLSSLELGDSALYFCASSVDRGAYNEQFFGPGTRLTVL.

CDR3 amino acids: CASRPSPFLGTGNEQFF. The rearrangement joins TRBV3-1 to TRBJ2-1; as DNA is missing, the TRBD1 call by TCRdb cannot be tested. Germline V gives CDR1 LGHDT, CDR2 YNNKEL (reference sequence). CDR3 length: 17 amino acids.

The chain links TRBV20-1 to TRBJ2-7; TCRdb's assignment of TRBD2 cannot be checked, as there is no DNA. Germline loops: CDR1 DFQATT, CDR2 SNEGSKA (reference sequence). The CDR3 loop spans 16 amino acids. The CDR3 protein is CSARDLGTPSTYEQYF.

CDR3 loop: CASSVNSLVYGGGAYTEAFF. This rearrangement joins TRBV25-1 to TRBJ1-1; the D gene TCRdb calls, TRBD1, cannot be checked with no DNA. In germline, CDR1 is MGHDK, CDR2 SYGVNS. The CDR3 contains 20 residues.

V and J are TRBV19 and TRBJ2-7; there is no DNA to check the TCRdb D call of TRBD1. CDR1 is LNHDA, CDR2 SQIVND, per germline (reference sequence). The CDR3 runs 16 residues. CDR3: CASSQPSGGGLYEQYF.

This chain joins TRBV5-1 and TRBJ2-1; TCRdb's assignment of TRBD2 cannot be checked, as there is no DNA. Germline V CDR1 and CDR2: SGHRS, YFSETQ. This CDR3 is built from 16 residues. The CDR3 sequence: CASSLTWEGFVNEQFF.

The chain joins TRBV20-1 to TRBJ2-1; TCRdb's D gene call, TRBD1, goes unchecked for lack of DNA. The CDR3 runs to 14 residues. CDR1 and CDR2 from the germline V gene are DFQATT and SNEGSKA (reference sequence). The CDR3 sequence is CSARRGDPYNEQFF.

This rearrangement joins TRBV5-1 to TRBJ2-3; TCRdb outputs TRBD1, but without DNA this stays unchecked. The CDR3 runs to 13 residues. Germline loops: CDR1 SGHRS, CDR2 YFSETQ. CDR3 in amino acids: CASSYREVDTQYF.

The V call is TRBV4-1, the J call TRBJ2-1; TCRdb indicates TRBD1, and absent DNA this call remains unverified. In germline, CDR1 is MGHRA, CDR2 YSYEKL. The CDR3 covers 15 residues. The CDR3: CASSQARTVYNEQFF.

This sequence joins TRBV5-1 and TRBJ2-1; TCRdb reports TRBD1, a call that lacks DNA to check it against. In germline, CDR1 is SGHRS, CDR2 YFSETQ. CDR3 length: 16 amino acids. CDR3 amino acids: CASSLSRGLTYNEQFF.

The chain uses TRBV19 and TRBJ2-2; the D call of TRBD1 rests on TCRdb alone, since no DNA is present to check it. The CDR3 covers 15 residues. CDR1 and CDR2 (germline): LNHDA, SQIVND (reference sequence). This chain's CDR3 is CASSIRGTNTGELFF.

The chain employs TRBV4-2 and TRBJ2-1. The germline CDR1 and CDR2 sequences are LGHNA and YNFKEQ. The CDR3 length is 15 residues. CDR3 amino acids: CASSHEDSSYNEQFF.

The chain joins TRBV20-1 to TRBJ2-1; TCRdb outputs TRBD1, but without DNA this stays unchecked. The CDR3 is 14 amino acids. CDR1 and CDR2 (germline): DFQATT, SNEGSKA (reference sequence). The chain's CDR3 is CSARGGDRDNEQFF.

The J gene is TRBJ2-7, the V gene TRBV7-2; TCRdb returns TRBD2, unconfirmable since there is no DNA. Germline V gives CDR1 SGHTA, CDR2 FQGNSA. The CDR3 is 16 amino acids. CDR3 loop: CASSTITSGASYEQYF.

The chain recombines TRBV28 with TRBJ2-1. This CDR3 is 16 amino acids long. Germline V gene sequence: CDR1 MDHEN, CDR2 SYDVKM. The CDR3 protein is CASSLLAGAPYNEQFF.

The chain couples TRBV27 to TRBJ2-7; TCRdb gives TRBD2 as the D gene, but with no DNA this cannot be confirmed. This CDR3 region has 15 residues. CDR1 MNHEY and CDR2 SMNVEV come from the germline V gene (reference sequence). The CDR3 sequence is CASSPLRTSGNEQYF.

The chain joins TRBV29-1 to TRBJ1-4; as DNA is missing, the TRBD1 call by TCRdb cannot be tested. The CDR3 is 14 amino acids. Per germline, CDR1 SQVTM and CDR2 ANQGSEA. CDR3: CSVEAGTGNEKLFF. The whole variable domain, filled in from reference TRBV29-1 and TRBJ1-4, reads SAVISQKPSRDICQRGTSLTIQCQVDSQVTMMFWYRQQPGQSLTLIATANQGSEATYESGFVIDKFPISRPNLTFSTLTVSNMSPEDSSIYLCSVEAGTGNEKLFFGSGTQLSVL.

The chain carries TRBV12-3 or TRBV12-4 and TRBJ1-2; absent DNA, TCRdb's TRBD1 call cannot be checked. The CDR3 consists of 12 residues. The CDR3 protein is CASSLFGGGYTF.